This TCR beta chain is from a study of T cells in localized non-small cell lung cancer. Overall study results and limits: Median about 56 top-100 tumor clones were shared with paired adjacent lung. As only one tumor region underwent sequencing, heterogeneity remains possible. With higher T cell density in blood came longer overall survival. Peak T cell clonality was found in uninvolved adjacent lung, exceeding tumor.

Clones were sequenced by immunoSEQ multiplex PCR, and TCRdb holds only the in-frame ones, with some missing. The sample records roughly 21,000 clones, 88% being singletons. A remark on this clone: Its matching antigen is unknown.

CDR1 and CDR2 (germline): MDHEN, SYDVKM. CDR3 length: 16 residues. Trimming removed 3 bases at V and 9 bases at J, with 18 bases between. This material consisted of peripheral blood mononuclear cells, taken before any cancer treatment. The receptor was isolated from a male donor aged 60 or over with stage II lung adenocarcinoma. The genes are TRBV28 and TRBJ1-6; D ambiguous. DNA for the CDR3: TGTGCCAGCAGTTTGGGTCGTGGGCGGCATACTTCACCCCTCCACTTT. Translation gives CASSLGRGRHTSPLHF.